This T cell receptor (delta chain) was profiled in a study of γδ T cells in repeated Plasmodium falciparum infection. The overall study: Each infection was followed by sampling at 21 days, plus baseline and some pre-infection draws.

TCRdb ran CATT on the multiplex PCR reads. The data contain 45,000 to 60,000 delta-chain clones, about 2% of them seen just once; the ten biggest clones take up about 24%. This clone has just a few counts. The protein TCRdb lists belongs to a much larger clone and differs from this DNA's translation at residue 3, which points to a read error; the protein shown is made from the DNA. The receptor was isolated from a pool of human donors (malaria-infected and uninfected, not separated). Sequenced input: gamma-delta T cells from blood.

The CDR3 region has the DNA TGTGCTTTTGGGAACCCCCTTCCTACAGTCCTCTACTTACTGGGTTCGATAGGAGCATCCGATAAACTCATCTTT. Translation: CAFGNPLPTVLYLLGSIGASDKLIF. The J gene is TRDJ1, the V gene TRDV1, with 9 bases aligning to TRDD2. Matching the DNA to germline supplied the J gene, which TCRdb does not give. The CDR3 is made up of 25 amino acids. The germline gives CDR1 TSWWSYY, CDR2 QGS.